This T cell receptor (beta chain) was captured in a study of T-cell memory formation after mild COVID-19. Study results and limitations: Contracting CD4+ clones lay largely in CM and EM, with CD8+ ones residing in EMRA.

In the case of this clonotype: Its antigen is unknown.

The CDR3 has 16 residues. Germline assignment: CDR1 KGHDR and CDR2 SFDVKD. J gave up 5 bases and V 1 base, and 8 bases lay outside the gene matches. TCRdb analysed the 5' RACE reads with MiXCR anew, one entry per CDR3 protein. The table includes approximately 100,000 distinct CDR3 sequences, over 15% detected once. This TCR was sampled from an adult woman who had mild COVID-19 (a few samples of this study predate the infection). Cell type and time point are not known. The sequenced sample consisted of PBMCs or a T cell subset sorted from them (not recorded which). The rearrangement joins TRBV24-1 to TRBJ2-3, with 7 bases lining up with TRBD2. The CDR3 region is CATSDFPRGRGDTQYF. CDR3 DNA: TGTGCCACCAGTGATTTCCCCCGGGGGAGGGGAGATACGCAGTATTTT.